Following are 21 T cell receptor beta chains from one sample sequenced in a study of OX40 agonist ivuxolimab in advanced cancers. The assay was immunoSEQ multiplex PCR, and TCRdb's table has in-frame clones only and misses some. The table lists 40,000 or so clones, just under 85% of them singletons. The specimen was CD4+ or CD8+ T cells sorted from blood, collected in a trial of the OX40 agonist ivuxolimab. The source is an adult with an advanced solid tumor such as melanoma, head and neck, liver or kidney cancer.

The chain couples TRBV7-8 to TRBJ2-1; D not certain. The V and J ends lost 5 bases and 9 bases respectively, with 14 bases between them. This CDR3 comprises 13 residues. Germline V CDR1 and CDR2: SGHVS, FQNEAQ. CDR3 region: CASSPGGFSEQFF. CDR3 in DNA: TGTGCCAGCAGCCCGGGCGGTTTCAGTGAGCAGTTCTTC.

This clone was observed a few times. The chain joins TRBV6-5 to TRBJ2-7, with 9 nucleotides matching TRBD1. The CDR3 spans 13 residues. The V and J ends lost 8 bases and 4 bases, in that order; junction bases with no gene match: 6. Per the germline V gene, CDR1 is MNHEY and CDR2 is SVGAGI. The CDR3 spells CASGPGQGYEQYF. CDR3 sequence (DNA): TGTGCCAGCGGCCCTGGACAGGGGTACGAGCAGTACTTC.

The chain combines TRBV14 with TRBJ2-2; 8 nucleotides align to TRBD1. CDR3 length: 15 amino acids. Losses at the gene ends were 3 bases for V and 5 bases for J; bases not matched to a gene: 5. CDR1 is SGHDN, CDR2 FVKESK, per germline. CDR3 loop: CASSHRGPSTGELFF. For the CDR3, the DNA is TGTGCCAGCAGCCACAGGGGGCCGAGTACCGGGGAGCTGTTTTTT.

This clone appeared a single time. J is TRBJ2-1 and V is TRBV9; D call uncertain. The germline V gene encodes CDR1 SGDLS and CDR2 YYNGEE. Deletions cut 4 bases from V and 6 bases from J, with 5 bases between. This CDR3 comprises 11 residues. CDR3 sequence: CASSSSNEQFF. CDR3 sequence (DNA): TGTGCCAGCAGCTCTAGCAATGAGCAGTTCTTC.

The CDR3 loop reads CASGPPKGGLAGGSSYNEQFF. CDR3 nucleotides: TGTGCCAGCGGACCTCCAAAGGGGGGACTAGCGGGAGGGAGCTCCTACAATGAGCAGTTCTTC. V and J are TRBV21-1 and TRBJ2-1; TRBD2, the table's D call, lacks a check against the DNA. TRBV21-1 is a known pseudogene. This CDR3 is 21 amino acids long.

The chain has TRBV6-5 and TRBJ1-3, with D perhaps matching TRBD1 (5 bases). The ends were cut back, 6 bases at V and 3 bases at J, with 15 bases in the middle. The germline gives CDR1 MNHEY, CDR2 SVGAGI. This CDR3 region has 15 residues. CDR3 region: CASRTQGSYGNTIYF. The DNA of the CDR3 is TGTGCCAGCAGAACGCAGGGAAGTTATGGAAACACCATATATTTT.

J is TRBJ2-7 and V is TRBV11-1; 9 bases map to TRBD1. Unmatched junction bases numbered 5, after V lost 5 bases and J lost 0 bases. CDR1 and CDR2 (germline): SGHAT, FQDESV (reference sequence). CDR3 size: 15 residues. The CDR3 sequence is CASSRTDRGSYEQYF. CDR3 DNA: TGTGCCAGCAGCCGAACGGACAGGGGCTCCTACGAGCAGTACTTC.

This clone was observed a few times. The CDR3: CASSLFGGAEAFF. In nucleotides, the CDR3 is TGTGCCAGCAGTTTATTCGGGGGTGCTGAAGCTTTCTTT. This sequence joins TRBV28 and TRBJ1-1, with a possible D match to TRBD1 (5 bases). V lost 1 base and J 6 bases, leaving 9 bases between the germline ends. The germline V gene has CDR1 MDHEN and CDR2 SYDVKM. CDR3 length equals 13 residues.

This clone was observed a handful of times. The chain is built from TRBV29-1 and TRBJ1-4; D may be TRBD1 (5 bases). The CDR3 totals 14 residues. Germline lookup yields CDR1 SQVTM and CDR2 ANQGSEA. Trimming took off 8 bases at V and 7 bases at J, with 20 bases between the two ends. CDR3 amino acids: CSTRRGGTGEKLFF. CDR3 bases: TGCAGCACCCGGAGGGGCGGAACGGGTGAAAAACTGTTTTTT.

The chain joins TRBV28 to TRBJ2-4; TRBD2 might be the D (6 bases). Germline-derived CDR1 and CDR2 are MDHEN and SYDVKM. The CDR3 has 13 amino acids. V was shortened by 7 bases and J by 7 bases, with 14 bases between the two germline ends. CDR3 amino acids: CASMGGILNIQYF. The DNA for the CDR3 is TGTGCCAGCATGGGGGGAATCCTCAACATTCAGTACTTC. The full variable domain, its missing parts supplied by reference TRBV28 and TRBJ2-4, is DVKVTQSSRYLVKRTGEKVFLECVQDMDHENMFWYRQDPGLGLRLIYFSYDVKMKEKGDIPEGYSVSREKKERFSLILESASTNQTSMYLCASMGGILNIQYFGAGTRLSVL.

This chain connects TRBV11-2 to TRBJ2-7; D is undetermined. Germline lookup yields CDR1 SGHAT and CDR2 FQNNGV. The CDR3 loop spans 12 amino acids. The V gene lost 3 bases and the J gene lost 4 bases, with 7 bases spanning the gap. The CDR3 coding sequence is TGTGCCAGCAGCTTCTCATCATACGAGCAGTACTTC. Protein product: CASSFSSYEQYF.

The chain carries TRBV7-8 and TRBJ2-7, with TRBD2 matching 9 bases. Unmatched junction bases numbered 8, after V lost 4 bases and J lost 1 base. Germline CDR1 reads SGHVS; CDR2 reads FQNEAQ. This CDR3 contains 16 residues. The CDR3 bases are TGTGCCAGCAGCTCTGTAGCGGGAGCGGGGTCCTACGAGCAGTACTTC. This sequence encodes CASSSVAGAGSYEQYF.

The chain links TRBV5-4 to TRBJ1-1, with a possible D match to TRBD1 (5 bases). The CDR3 consists of 14 residues. From germline, CDR1 is SGHNT and CDR2 YYREEE (reference sequence). With 4 bases removed from V and 1 base from J, the gap between germline ends came to 11 bases. CDR3 sequence: CASSPAGGNTEAFF. The CDR3 DNA reads TGTGCCAGCAGCCCCGCCGGGGGGAACACTGAAGCTTTCTTT.

This chain connects TRBV18 to TRBJ2-1; 13 bases map to TRBD2. The germline V gene has CDR1 KGHSH and CDR2 LQKENI. The CDR3 extends over 15 amino acids. J gave up 8 bases and V 4 bases, and 5 bases lay outside the gene matches. CDR3 residues: CASSRTSGGRDEQFF. CDR3 DNA sequence: TGTGCCAGCTCACGGACTAGCGGGGGTAGGGATGAGCAGTTCTTC.

This clone was observed a single time. This CDR3 reads CASSARTVEQFF. The CDR3 region has the DNA TGTGCCAGCAGTGCCAGGACAGTTGAGCAGTTCTTC. The V gene is TRBV6-6, the J gene TRBJ2-1; weak D call: TRBD1 (6 bases). Deletions cut 5 bases from V and 9 bases from J, with 11 bases between. This CDR3 is 12 amino acids long. Germline V gives CDR1 MNHNY, CDR2 SVGAGI (reference sequence).

This chain connects TRBV7-7 to TRBJ2-1; TRBD2 aligns across 7 bases. V shed 1 base and J 3 bases; nucleotides not matched to a gene: 6. The germline V gene has CDR1 SSHAT and CDR2 FNYEAQ (reference sequence). CDR3 length: 16 amino acids. CDR3 in DNA: TGTGCCAGCAGCTTAGTTGGCGGGAGTGGCTACAATGAGCAGTTCTTC. Its protein is CASSLVGGSGYNEQFF.

The chain carries TRBV6-1 and TRBJ1-1; D gene uncertain. Trimming removed 1 base at V and 6 bases at J, with 6 bases between. CDR3 length: 12 residues. Looked up from germline, CDR1 is MNHNS and CDR2 is SASEGT. CDR3 bases: TGTGCCAGCAGTGAAGGTATAGCTGAAGCTTTCTTT. This encodes CASSEGIAEAFF.

The rearrangement uses TRBV6-5 and TRBJ2-7, with unresolved D. V was shortened by 0 bases and J by 4 bases, with 13 bases between the two germline ends. CDR3 size: 15 residues. The V gene's germline CDR1 is MNHEY and CDR2 SVGAGI. The CDR3 protein is CASSYSPQVFYEQYF. DNA of the CDR3: TGTGCCAGCAGTTACTCGCCCCAGGTATTTTACGAGCAGTACTTC.

The CDR3 nucleotides are TGTGCCAGCAGCGTCCGGGGGTATAATTCACCCCTCCACTTT. Its protein is CASSVRGYNSPLHF. The chain couples TRBV11-3 to TRBJ1-6; tentative D call: TRBD1 (5 bases). CDR1 SGHNT and CDR2 YENEEA come from the germline V gene. The CDR3 is 14 amino acids. V was trimmed by 5 bases and J by 4 bases, leaving 9 bases between them. Supplemented by reference TRBV11-3 and TRBJ1-6, the full variable domain reads EAGVVQSPRYKIIEKKQPVAFWCNPISGHNTLYWYLQNLGQGPELLIRYENEEAVDDSQLPKDRFSAERLKGVDSTLKIQPAELGDSAVYLCASSVRGYNSPLHFGNGTRLTVT.

The rearrangement joins TRBV2 to TRBJ2-3; TRBD1 matches at 8 bases. Germline-derived CDR1 and CDR2 are SNHLY and FYNNEI. The V gene end was trimmed by 8 bases and the J gene end by 2 bases; junction bases not matched to a gene: 9. This CDR3 is 15 amino acids long. The DNA for the CDR3 is TGTGCCAGCGGCGTCTTGGACAGGGTCACAGATACGCAGTATTTT. As protein: CASGVLDRVTDTQYF.

This chain joins TRBV7-3 and TRBJ2-7; no definite D call. CDR1 SGHTA and CDR2 FQGTGA come from the germline V gene. The V gene lost 2 bases and the J gene lost 4 bases, with 9 bases spanning the gap. This CDR3 is 13 amino acids long. The CDR3 reads CASSLGPDYEQYF. CDR3 coding DNA: TGTGCCAGCAGCTTAGGCCCGGATTACGAGCAGTACTTC.